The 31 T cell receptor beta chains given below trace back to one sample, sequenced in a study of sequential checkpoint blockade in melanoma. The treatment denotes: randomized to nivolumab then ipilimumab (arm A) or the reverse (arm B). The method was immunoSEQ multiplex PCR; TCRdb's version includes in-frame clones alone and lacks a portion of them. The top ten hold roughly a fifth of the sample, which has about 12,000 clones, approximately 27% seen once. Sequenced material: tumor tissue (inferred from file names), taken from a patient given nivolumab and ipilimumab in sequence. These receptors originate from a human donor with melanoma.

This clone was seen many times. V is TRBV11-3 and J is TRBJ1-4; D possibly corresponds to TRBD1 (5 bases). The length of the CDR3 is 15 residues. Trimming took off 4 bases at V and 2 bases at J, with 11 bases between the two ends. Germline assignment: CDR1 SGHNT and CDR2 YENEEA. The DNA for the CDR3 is TGTGCCAGCAGCTCCATCTCAGGGACTAATGAAAAACTGTTTTTT. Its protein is CASSSISGTNEKLFF.

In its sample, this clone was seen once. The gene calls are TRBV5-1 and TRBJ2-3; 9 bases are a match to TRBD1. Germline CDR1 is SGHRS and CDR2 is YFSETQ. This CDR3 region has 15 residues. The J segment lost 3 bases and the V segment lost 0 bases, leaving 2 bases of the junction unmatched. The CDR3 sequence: CASSLGDRVTDTQYF. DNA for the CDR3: TGCGCCAGCAGCTTGGGGGACAGGGTTACAGATACGCAGTATTTT.

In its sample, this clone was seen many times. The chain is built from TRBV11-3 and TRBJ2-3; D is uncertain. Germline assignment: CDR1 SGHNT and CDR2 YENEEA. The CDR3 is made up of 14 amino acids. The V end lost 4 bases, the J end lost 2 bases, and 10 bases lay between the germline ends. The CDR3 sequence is CASSSFPHTDTQYF. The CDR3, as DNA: TGTGCCAGCAGCTCTTTTCCCCACACAGATACGCAGTATTTT.

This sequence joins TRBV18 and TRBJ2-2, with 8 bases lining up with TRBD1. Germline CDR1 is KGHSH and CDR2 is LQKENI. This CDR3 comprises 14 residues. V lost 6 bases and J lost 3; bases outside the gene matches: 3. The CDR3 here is CASSGTGDTGELFF. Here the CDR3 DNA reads TGTGCCAGCTCCGGGACAGGAGACACCGGGGAGCTGTTTTTT.

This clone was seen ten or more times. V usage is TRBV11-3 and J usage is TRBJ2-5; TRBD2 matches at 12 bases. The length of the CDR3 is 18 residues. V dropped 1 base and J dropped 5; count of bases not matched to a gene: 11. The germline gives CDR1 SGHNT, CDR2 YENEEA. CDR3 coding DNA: TGTGCCAGCAGCTTAGGTTTGGCTAGCGGGGGGGCCAGTGAGACCCAGTACTTC. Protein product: CASSLGLASGGASETQYF.

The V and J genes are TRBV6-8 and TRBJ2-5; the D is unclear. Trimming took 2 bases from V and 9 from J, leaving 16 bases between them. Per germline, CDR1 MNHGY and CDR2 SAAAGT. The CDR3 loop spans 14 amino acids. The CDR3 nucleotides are TGTGCCAGCAGTTACACCGCGGACCCTATTTCCCAGTACTTC. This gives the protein CASSYTADPISQYF.

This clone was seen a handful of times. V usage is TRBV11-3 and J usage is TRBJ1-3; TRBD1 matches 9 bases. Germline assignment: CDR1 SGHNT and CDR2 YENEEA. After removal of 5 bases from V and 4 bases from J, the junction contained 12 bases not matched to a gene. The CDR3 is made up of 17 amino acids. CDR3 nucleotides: TGTGCCAGCAGCCTAACTGACCCCGGGACAGGGGGAAACACCATATATTTT. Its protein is CASSLTDPGTGGNTIYF.

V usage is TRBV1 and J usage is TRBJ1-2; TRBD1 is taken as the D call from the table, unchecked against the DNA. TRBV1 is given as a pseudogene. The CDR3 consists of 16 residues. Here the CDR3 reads CASSQESTGFGYGYTF. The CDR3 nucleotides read TGCGCCAGCAGCCAAGAAAGTACAGGGTTTGGCTATGGCTACACCTTC.

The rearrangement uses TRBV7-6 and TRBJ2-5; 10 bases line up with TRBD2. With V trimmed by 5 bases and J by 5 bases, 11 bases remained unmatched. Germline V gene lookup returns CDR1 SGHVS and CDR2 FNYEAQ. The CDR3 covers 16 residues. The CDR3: CASSLNAAGGRETQYF. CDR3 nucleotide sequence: TGTGCCAGCAGCCTAAACGCAGCGGGGGGGCGTGAGACCCAGTACTTC.

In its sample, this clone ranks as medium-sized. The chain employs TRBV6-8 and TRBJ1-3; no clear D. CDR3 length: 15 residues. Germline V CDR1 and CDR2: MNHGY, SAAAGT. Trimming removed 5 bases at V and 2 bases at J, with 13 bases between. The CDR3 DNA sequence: TGTGCCAGCAGTGACGATCCGTCTACTGGAAACACCATATATTTT. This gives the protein CASSDDPSTGNTIYF.

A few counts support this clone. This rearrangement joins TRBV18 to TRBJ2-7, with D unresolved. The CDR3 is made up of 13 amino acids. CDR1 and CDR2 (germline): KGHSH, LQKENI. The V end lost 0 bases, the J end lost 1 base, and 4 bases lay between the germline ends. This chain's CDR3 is CASSPPWSYEQYV. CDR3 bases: TGTGCCAGCTCACCACCGTGGTCCTACGAGCAGTACGTC.

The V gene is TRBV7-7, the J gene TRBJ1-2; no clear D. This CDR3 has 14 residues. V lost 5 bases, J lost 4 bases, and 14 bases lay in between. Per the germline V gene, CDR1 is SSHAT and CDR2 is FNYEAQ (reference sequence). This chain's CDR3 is CASSPLRLGYGYTF. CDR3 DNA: TGTGCCAGCAGCCCACTCCGTCTTGGCTATGGCTACACCTTC. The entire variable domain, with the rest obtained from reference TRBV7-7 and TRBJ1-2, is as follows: GAGVSQSPRYKVTKRGQDVTLRCDPISSHATLYWYQQALGQGPEFLTYFNYEAQPDKSGLPSDRFSAERPEGSISTLTIQRTEQRDSAMYRCASSPLRLGYGYTFGSGTRLTVV.

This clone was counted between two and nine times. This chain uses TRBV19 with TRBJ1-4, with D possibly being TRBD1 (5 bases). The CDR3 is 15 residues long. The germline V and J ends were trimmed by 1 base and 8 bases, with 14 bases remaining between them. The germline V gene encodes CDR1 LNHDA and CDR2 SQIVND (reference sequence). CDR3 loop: CASSIARGIEEKLFF. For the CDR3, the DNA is TGTGCCAGTAGTATAGCAAGGGGAATAGAGGAAAAACTGTTTTTT.

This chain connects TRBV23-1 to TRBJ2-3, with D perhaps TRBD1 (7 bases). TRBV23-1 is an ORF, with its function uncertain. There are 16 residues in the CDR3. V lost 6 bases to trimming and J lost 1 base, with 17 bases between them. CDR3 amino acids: CASSGRGTVRTDTQYF. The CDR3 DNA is TGCGCCAGCAGCGGACGCGGGACAGTGCGCACAGATACGCAGTATTTT.

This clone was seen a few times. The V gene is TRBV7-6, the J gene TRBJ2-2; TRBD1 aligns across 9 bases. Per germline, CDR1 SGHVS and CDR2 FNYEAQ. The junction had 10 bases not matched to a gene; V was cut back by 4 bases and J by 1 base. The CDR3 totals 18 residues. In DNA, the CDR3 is TGTGCCAGCAGCTCAAACCGGGACAGGGTACAGAACACCGGGGAGCTGTTTTTT. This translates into CASSSNRDRVQNTGELFF.

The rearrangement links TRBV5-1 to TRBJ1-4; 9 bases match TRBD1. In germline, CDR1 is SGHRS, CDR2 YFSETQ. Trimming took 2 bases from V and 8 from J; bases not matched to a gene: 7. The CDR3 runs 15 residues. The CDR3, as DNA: TGCGCCAGCAGCTTTTACGGGACAGGGAACGAAAAACTGTTTTTT. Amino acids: CASSFYGTGNEKLFF. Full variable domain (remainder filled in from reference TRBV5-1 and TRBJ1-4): KAGVTQTPRYLIKTRGQQVTLSCSPISGHRSVSWYQQTPGQGLQFLFEYFSETQRNKGNFPGRFSGRQFSNSRSEMNVSTLELGDSALYLCASSFYGTGNEKLFFGSGTQLSVL.

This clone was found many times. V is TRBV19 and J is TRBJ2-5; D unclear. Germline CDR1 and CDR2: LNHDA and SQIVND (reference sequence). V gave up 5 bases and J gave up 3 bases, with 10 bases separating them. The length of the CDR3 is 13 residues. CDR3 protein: CASSAPPEETQYF. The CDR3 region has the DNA TGTGCCAGTAGTGCCCCTCCTGAAGAGACCCAGTACTTC.

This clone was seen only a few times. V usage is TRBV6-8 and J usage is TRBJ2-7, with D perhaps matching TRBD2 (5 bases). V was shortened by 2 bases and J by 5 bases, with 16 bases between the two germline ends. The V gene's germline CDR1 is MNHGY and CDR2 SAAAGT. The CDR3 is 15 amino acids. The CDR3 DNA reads TGTGCCAGCAGTTACGCCCCCTGGGGAGTTCACGAGCAGTACGTC. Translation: CASSYAPWGVHEQYV.

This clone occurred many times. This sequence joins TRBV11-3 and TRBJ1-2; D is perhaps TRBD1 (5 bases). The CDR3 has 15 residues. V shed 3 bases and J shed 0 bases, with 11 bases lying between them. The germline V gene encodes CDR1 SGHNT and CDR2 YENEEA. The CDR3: CASSLEGTTNYGYTF. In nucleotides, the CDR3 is TGTGCCAGCAGCTTGGAAGGGACGACTAACTATGGCTACACCTTC.

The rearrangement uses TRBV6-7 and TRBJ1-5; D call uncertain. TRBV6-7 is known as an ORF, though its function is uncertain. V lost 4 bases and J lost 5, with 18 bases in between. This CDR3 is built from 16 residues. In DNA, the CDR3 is TGTGCCAGCAGTTTTTTCTGCGACATCCGGGATCAGCCCCAGCATTTT. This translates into CASSFFCDIRDQPQHF.

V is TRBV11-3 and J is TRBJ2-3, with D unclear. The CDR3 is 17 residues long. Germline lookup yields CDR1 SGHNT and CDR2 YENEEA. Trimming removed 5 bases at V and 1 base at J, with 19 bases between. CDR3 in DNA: TGTGCCAGCAGCCACTTCCGCGGCGAGGTTCGCACAGATACGCAGTATTTT. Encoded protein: CASSHFRGEVRTDTQYF.

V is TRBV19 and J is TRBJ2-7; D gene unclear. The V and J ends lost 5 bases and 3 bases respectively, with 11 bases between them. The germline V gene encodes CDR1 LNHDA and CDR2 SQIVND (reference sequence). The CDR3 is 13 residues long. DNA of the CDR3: TGTGCCAGTAGTCAAGGACCGTTCTACGAGCAGTACTTC. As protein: CASSQGPFYEQYF. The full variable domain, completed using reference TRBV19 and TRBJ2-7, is DGGITQSPKYLFRKEGQNVTLSCEQNLNHDAMYWYRQDPGQGLRLIYYSQIVNDFQKGDIAEGYSVSREKKESFPLTVTSAQKNPTAFYLCASSQGPFYEQYFGPGTRLTVT.

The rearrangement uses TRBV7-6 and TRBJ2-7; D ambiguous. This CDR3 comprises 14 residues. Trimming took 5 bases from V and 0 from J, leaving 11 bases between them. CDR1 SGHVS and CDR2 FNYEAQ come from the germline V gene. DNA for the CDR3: TGTGCCAGCAGCCCGGACCACAGCTCCTACGAGCAGTACGTC. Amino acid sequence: CASSPDHSSYEQYV.

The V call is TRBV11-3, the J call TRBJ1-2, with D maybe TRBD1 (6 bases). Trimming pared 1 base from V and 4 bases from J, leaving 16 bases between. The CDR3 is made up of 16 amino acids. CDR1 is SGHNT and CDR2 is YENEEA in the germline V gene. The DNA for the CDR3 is TGTGCCAGCAGCTTAGGGCCACAGGGCTCATTCTATGGCTACACCTTC. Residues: CASSLGPQGSFYGYTF.

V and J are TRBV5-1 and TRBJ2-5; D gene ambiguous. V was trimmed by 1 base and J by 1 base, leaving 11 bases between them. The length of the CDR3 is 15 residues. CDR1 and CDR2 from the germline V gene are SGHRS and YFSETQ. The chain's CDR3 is CASSLYRSVQETQYF. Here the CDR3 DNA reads TGCGCCAGCAGCTTGTATCGGTCCGTCCAAGAGACCCAGTACTTC.

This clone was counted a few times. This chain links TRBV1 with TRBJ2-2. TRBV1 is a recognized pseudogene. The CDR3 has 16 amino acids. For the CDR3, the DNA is TGCGCCAGCAGCCATTCCCTGGGGTTCTCGACCGGGGAGCTGTTTTTT. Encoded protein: CASSHSLGFSTGELFF.

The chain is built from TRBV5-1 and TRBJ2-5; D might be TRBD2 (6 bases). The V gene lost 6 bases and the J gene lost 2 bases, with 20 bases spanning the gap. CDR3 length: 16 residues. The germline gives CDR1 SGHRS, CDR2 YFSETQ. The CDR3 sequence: CASISTSASAQETQYF. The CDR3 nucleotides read TGCGCCAGCATCTCTACGTCGGCTAGCGCACAAGAGACCCAGTACTTC.

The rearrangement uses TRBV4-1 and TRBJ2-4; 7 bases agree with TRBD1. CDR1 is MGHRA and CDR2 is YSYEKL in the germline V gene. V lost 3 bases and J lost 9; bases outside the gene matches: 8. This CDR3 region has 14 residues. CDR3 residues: CASSHPDRVGIQYF. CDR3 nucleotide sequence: TGCGCCAGCAGCCATCCCGACAGGGTAGGCATTCAGTACTTC.

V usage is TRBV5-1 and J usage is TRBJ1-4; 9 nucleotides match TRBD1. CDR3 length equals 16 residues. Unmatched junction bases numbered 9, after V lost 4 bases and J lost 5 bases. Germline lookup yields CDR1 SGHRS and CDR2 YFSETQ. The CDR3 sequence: CASSPHRGRENEKLFF. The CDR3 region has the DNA TGCGCCAGCAGCCCCCACAGGGGGCGAGAGAATGAAAAACTGTTTTTT.

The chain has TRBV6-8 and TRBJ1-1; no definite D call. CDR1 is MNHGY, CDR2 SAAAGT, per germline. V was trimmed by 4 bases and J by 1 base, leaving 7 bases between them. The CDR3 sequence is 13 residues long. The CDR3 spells CASSSGRNTEAFF. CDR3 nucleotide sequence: TGTGCCAGCAGTTCAGGAAGGAACACTGAAGCTTTCTTT.

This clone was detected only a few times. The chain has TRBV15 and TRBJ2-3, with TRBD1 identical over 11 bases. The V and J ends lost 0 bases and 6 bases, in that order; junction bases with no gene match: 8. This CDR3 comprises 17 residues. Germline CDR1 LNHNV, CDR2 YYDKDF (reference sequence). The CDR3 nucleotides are TGTGCCACCAGCAGAGACTACCAGGACAGGGGGCTCGATACGCAGTATTTT. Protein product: CATSRDYQDRGLDTQYF.